This TCR beta chain was captured in a study of blood T cell repertoires in COVID-19. Study overall: The United States, Italy and Spain supplied acute and convalescent COVID-19 samples. The analysed material was cDNA or gDNA that came from T cells, B-cell-depleted T cells, or PBMCs.

CDR1 is SGHRS and CDR2 is YFSETQ in the germline V gene. This CDR3 spans 17 amino acids. V was pared by 1 base and J by 2 bases, with 17 bases between. Authors' data handling: It was from reference gene primer amplification that nucleated cell counts were estimated. This table comes from immunoSEQ multiplex PCR, and its TCRdb copy is limited to in-frame clones, with some not included. V and J calls plus clone size are reproduced from that table; the DNA served to infer D and trimming. The table has about 200,000 clones, around 83% seen once. The sequence derives from a woman of 80 years or more with acute or convalescent COVID-19. Sequencing used peripheral blood. The J gene is TRBJ2-3, the V gene TRBV5-1; TRBD1 is a possible D gene (6 bases). CDR3 sequence: CASSLSTLGHYTDTQYF. The CDR3 DNA sequence: TGCGCCAGCAGCTTGTCTACCCTGGGACATTACACAGATACGCAGTATTTT.